The present T cell receptor (beta chain) was sequenced within a study of immune cell composition in non-small cell lung cancer. This CDR3 is built from 14 residues. V lost 6 bases, J lost 7 bases, and 19 bases lay in between. Looked up from germline, CDR1 is WSHSY and CDR2 is SAAADI. Some clones are missing from TCRdb's copy, which holds only in-frame ones; the method was immunoSEQ multiplex PCR. Of 1,300 to 1,500 clones listed, about four fifths are singletons. V is TRBV10-2 and J is TRBJ2-7; TRBD2 might be the D (6 bases). Material: lung tumor tissue. The origin of this receptor is a human donor with non-small cell lung cancer. The DNA for the CDR3 is TGCGCCAGCAGCCGGGACTTAGGGGTGAGTGAGCAGTACTTC. This translates into CASSRDLGVSEQYF.